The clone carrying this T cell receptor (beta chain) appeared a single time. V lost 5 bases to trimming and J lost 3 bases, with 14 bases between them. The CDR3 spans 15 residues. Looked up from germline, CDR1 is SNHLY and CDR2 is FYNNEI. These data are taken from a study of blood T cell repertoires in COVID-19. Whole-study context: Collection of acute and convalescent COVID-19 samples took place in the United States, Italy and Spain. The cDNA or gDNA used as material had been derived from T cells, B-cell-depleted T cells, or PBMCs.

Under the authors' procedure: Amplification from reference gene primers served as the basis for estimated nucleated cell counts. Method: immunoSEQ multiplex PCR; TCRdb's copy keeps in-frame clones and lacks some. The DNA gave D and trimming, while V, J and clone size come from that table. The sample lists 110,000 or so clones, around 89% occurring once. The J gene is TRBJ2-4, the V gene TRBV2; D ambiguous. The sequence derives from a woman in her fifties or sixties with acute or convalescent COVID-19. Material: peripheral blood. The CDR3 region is CASSLPSADKNIQYF. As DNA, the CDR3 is TGTGCCAGCAGTTTGCCCTCGGCGGACAAAAACATTCAGTACTTC.